These 9 T cell receptor beta chains came from one sample sequenced in a study of blood T cell repertoires in COVID-19. The repertoire was sequenced with immunoSEQ multiplex PCR; TCRdb's copy has only in-frame clones and lacks some. This sample yields 130,000 to 150,000 clones, of which approximately 81% are seen a single time; roughly 2.5% belongs to the top ten. Input material: peripheral blood. These receptors were taken from a human donor with acute or convalescent COVID-19. The donor label of this sample is uncertain.

The chain recombines TRBV25-1 with TRBJ2-5; 10 bases line up with TRBD1. CDR1 and CDR2 from the germline V gene are MGHDK and SYGVNS. J lost 4 bases, V lost 5 bases, and 7 bases had no gene match. There are 15 residues in the CDR3. The DNA for the CDR3 is TGTGCCAGCAGTAAGGAGGGACAGGGGCGAGAGACCCAGTACTTC. Encoded protein: CASSKEGQGRETQYF.

The chain employs TRBV5-1 and TRBJ1-2, with 7 nucleotides matching TRBD1. Per germline, CDR1 SGHRS and CDR2 YFSETQ. The length of the CDR3 is 13 residues. V gave up 7 bases and J gave up 1 base; unmatched junction bases: 4. The CDR3 DNA sequence: TGCGCCAGCGGGGACAGTTATAACTATGGCTACACCTTC. Translation: CASGDSYNYGYTF.

J is TRBJ1-5 and V is TRBV28, with D perhaps TRBD1 (5 bases). The V gene's germline CDR1 is MDHEN and CDR2 SYDVKM. This CDR3 contains 18 residues. The V end lost 5 bases, the J end lost 0 bases, and 20 bases lay between the germline ends. The CDR3 sequence: CASSIYAWTPHSNQPQHF. The DNA for the CDR3 is TGTGCCAGCAGTATTTATGCGTGGACACCCCATAGCAATCAGCCCCAGCATTTT.

V usage is TRBV18 and J usage is TRBJ2-4; D gene ambiguous. Between the trimmed V and J ends, which lost 2 bases and 7 bases, there was a span of 9 bases. This CDR3 is built from 13 residues. Germline V gene sequence: CDR1 KGHSH, CDR2 LQKENI. CDR3: CASSPTVTNIQYF. The CDR3 DNA follows: TGTGCCAGCTCACCAACGGTAACGAACATTCAGTACTTC.

The J gene is TRBJ2-3, the V gene TRBV7-8; 10 nucleotides line up with TRBD1. The J segment lost 6 bases and the V segment lost 3 bases, leaving 6 bases of the junction unmatched. Germline lookup yields CDR1 SGHVS and CDR2 FQNEAQ. The CDR3 loop spans 15 amino acids. CDR3 coding DNA: TGTGCCAGCAGCTTTATAGGGGACAGGGGCGATACGCAGTATTTT. Translated, it gives CASSFIGDRGDTQYF.

Worth noting for this clone: Other DNA variants within this sample encode the same CDR3. This sequence joins TRBV7-9 and TRBJ1-2; 9 bases align to TRBD1. This CDR3 has 13 amino acids. The germline CDR1 and CDR2 sequences are SEHNR and FQNEAQ (reference sequence). J was trimmed by 8 bases and V by 5 bases; bases with no gene match: 6. CDR3 in DNA: TGTGCCAGCAGCCCGGGACAGGGTTACGGCTACACCTTC. Translated, it gives CASSPGQGYGYTF.

This clone was recorded only once. CDR3 sequence reads: CASSQVGGGPGETQYF. The CDR3 bases are TGTGCCAGCAGCCAAGTGGGGGGAGGGCCAGGAGAGACCCAGTACTTC. The chain employs TRBV4-2 and TRBJ2-5; 7 nucleotides align to TRBD2. This CDR3 contains 16 residues. Germline CDR1 is LGHNA and CDR2 is YNFKEQ. The ends lost 1 base at V and 4 bases at J; junction bases unmatched: 9.

The chain has TRBV7-9 and TRBJ2-6; weak D call: TRBD2 (5 bases). The germline V gene has CDR1 SEHNR and CDR2 FQNEAQ (reference sequence). The V end was cut by 1 base, the J end by 12 bases, with 10 bases between. The CDR3 is 13 amino acids. In DNA, the CDR3 is TGTGCCAGCAGCTTAGACGGCCGGGGCGTCCTGACTTTC. Amino acid sequence: CASSLDGRGVLTF.

The V call is TRBV7-3, the J call TRBJ2-5, with D possibly TRBD1 on 5 matching bases. Germline V gene sequence: CDR1 SGHTA, CDR2 FQGTGA. V was pared by 2 bases and J by 2 bases, with 12 bases between. The CDR3 is 15 residues long. In nucleotides, the CDR3 is TGTGCCAGCAGCTTAGGTGGGGCTGGACAAGAGACCCAGTACTTC. It specifies CASSLGGAGQETQYF. Based on the CDR3 plus reference TRBV7-3 and TRBJ2-5, the full variable domain is GAGVSQTPSNKVTEKGKYVELRCDPISGHTALYWYRQSLGQGPEFLIYFQGTGAADDSGLPNDRFFAVRPEGSVSTLKIQRTERGDSAVYLCASSLGGAGQETQYFGPGTRLLVL.